This T cell receptor (beta chain) was sequenced during a study of T-cell memory formation after mild COVID-19 (dated by TCRdb to the early 2020s). In the study overall: Most TCR sequence clusters were specific to one of the two donors. Longitudinal TCRalpha and TCRbeta repertoire sequencing tracked T-cell clones expanding and contracting after mild COVID-19 in a couple of donors. The cohort comprised two young, previously healthy adult volunteers, one female and one male.

PBMCs were isolated by Ficoll-Paque density gradient centrifugation. This clonotype was observed a handful of times. Its binding antigen is unknown. No clone much larger than this one lies a single base away; base qualities are absent. CDR1 SGHVS and CDR2 FNYEAQ are derived from the germline V gene. Reading from cysteine to phenylalanine, the CDR3 counts 13 amino acids. Here the CDR3 DNA is all that survives: 39 bases in frame from base 1. V lost 4 bases and J lost 2 bases; the stretch between them is 7 bases long. Instrument on record: Illumina NovaSeq 6000. TCRalpha and TCRbeta cDNA libraries were built by 5'RACE with constant-segment primers, adding sample barcodes and unique molecular identifiers. Trizol reagent was used to extract RNA from every sample. The libraries were amplified in two PCR steps, and the second step added a second sample barcode and Illumina TruSeq adapters. Libraries were sequenced on an Illumina NovaSeq with 2 x 150 bp paired-end reads. Under the source paper's analysis protocol: With migec v1.2.7, reads were demultiplexed and then collapsed into UMI-guided consensus sequences. Using mixcr v2.1.11, the UMI consensuses were aligned to TRA and TRB V and J templates and assembled into clonotypes. A clonotype was counted as expanded or contracted only if both edgeR and NoisET called the change significant, with noise models trained on biological replicates. For edgeR calls, the thresholds were a false discovery rate-adjusted p below 0.01 and a log2 fold-change of 1. As an exploratory analysis of dynamics, max-normalized trajectories of the 1000 most abundant clonotypes were examined by PCA with hierarchical clustering. The CD4 or CD8 phenotype of responding clones was assigned using the separately sequenced CD4+ and CD8+ repertoires. TCRdb reran the public reads through fastp at Q25 and MiXCR, keeping productive beta chains. Rows with a matching CDR3 protein are joined into one entry that keeps the most common DNA and genes. It is TCRdb's table, rather than the study itself, that gives the V and J calls and clone size. For this sample the table gives roughly 480,000 distinct CDR3 sequences, of which roughly 25% were detected only once. 9.5% to 15% of the sample is taken by the ten largest.

Overall study outcomes, separate from this receptor: SARS-CoV-2 specificity of the second-wave clones peaking on day 37 was not confirmed. From day 15 to 85, contracting clones showed balanced CD4/CD8 phenotypes, whereas a second wave of clones that expanded from day 15 to 37 leaned towards CD4+. The study covered only a couple of mild cases, and larger cohorts including severe cases with pre-infection samples were considered necessary. Contracting CD4+ clones turned up mainly in the CM and EM memory subsets, whereas EMRA was where CD8+ clones were enriched. Some responding clones were detected in pre-infection memory, suggesting pre-existing cross-reactive memory T cells joined the SARS-CoV-2 response.

The receptor's source is an adult woman who had mild COVID-19 (a few samples of this study predate the infection). The sample titles of this study are shuffled in the database, so cell type and time point are left out; the donor was told from shared clones. The chain employs TRBV7-6 and TRBJ2-3; no D gene can be assigned with confidence. Sequenced: PBMCs or a T cell subset sorted from them (not recorded which). CDR3 protein: CASSSRLTDTQYF. The DNA reads as follows: TGTGCCAGCAGCTCCAGACTCACAGATACGCAGTATTTT.